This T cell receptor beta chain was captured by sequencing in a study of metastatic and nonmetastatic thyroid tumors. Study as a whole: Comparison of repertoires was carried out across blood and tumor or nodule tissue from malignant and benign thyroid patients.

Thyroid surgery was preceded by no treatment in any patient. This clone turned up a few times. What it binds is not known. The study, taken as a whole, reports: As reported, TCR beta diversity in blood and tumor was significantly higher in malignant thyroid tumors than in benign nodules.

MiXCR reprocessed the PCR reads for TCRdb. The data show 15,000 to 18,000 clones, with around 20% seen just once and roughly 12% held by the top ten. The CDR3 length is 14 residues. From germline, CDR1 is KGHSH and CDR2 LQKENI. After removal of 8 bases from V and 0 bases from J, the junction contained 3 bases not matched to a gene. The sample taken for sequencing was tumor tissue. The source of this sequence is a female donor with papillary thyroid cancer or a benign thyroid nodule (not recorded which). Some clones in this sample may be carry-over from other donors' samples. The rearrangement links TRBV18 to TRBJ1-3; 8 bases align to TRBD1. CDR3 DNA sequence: TGTGCCAGCGCCGGACAGGGCTCTGGAAACACCATATATTTT. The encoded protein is CASAGQGSGNTIYF.